The clone carrying this TCR beta chain has at least ten counts. What it binds is unknown. CDR3 regions were amplified by Arm-PCR using iRepertoire HTBI primers to build TCR beta libraries. Via MiXCR, TCRdb re-called the multiplex PCR reads, giving one row per CDR3 protein. The top ten hold 15% to 20% of the sample, which has a few hundred thousand distinct CDR3 sequences, about an eighth seen once. Per germline, CDR1 SGHAT and CDR2 FQNNGV. V shed 5 bases, J shed 6 bases, and the junction held 8 bases outside the gene matches. The CDR3 is 14 amino acids. Time point defined: newly diagnosed GD, antithyroid drugs for less than 3 months. PBMC RNA was the source of the TCR library. This sample is part of a study of regulatory T cells in long-lasting Graves disease. Notes on the study in general: Under persistent disease, TRBV28, TRBJ1-2 and TRBJ2-5 were used preferentially.

In addition, the sample was reused for a study of T cells in Graves' hyperthyroidism and ophthalmopathy.

The chain carries TRBV11-2 and TRBJ2-3; 7 bases are a match to TRBD2. Source: peripheral blood mononuclear cells (PBMCs), taken at new diagnosis, from a patient treated with antithyroid drugs. The sequence came from a woman between 18 and 30 years old with Graves disease. The CDR3 loop reads CASSPTSSLDTQYF. The CDR3 DNA sequence: TGTGCCAGCAGCCCGACTAGCAGCTTGGATACGCAGTATTTT.